These 20 T cell receptor beta chains were sequenced from one sample in a study of T cell responses to AZD1222 COVID-19 vaccine (dated by TCRdb to the early 2020s). Library preparation employed the immunoSEQ multiplex PCR assay. In TCRdb, the immuneACCESS table is reduced to in-frame sequences with V and J assigned. These tables do not hold every clone; where another copy was compared, an unresolved V gene accounts for under half, and the others remain unexplained. Recorded for this sample are 130,000 or so clones; 70% to 90% of them occurred a single time. The ten largest clones represent roughly an eighth of the sample. The time point label corresponds to: baseline before first vaccination. The source was peripheral blood, collected on day 0 of AZD1222 vaccination. These receptors were collected from an adult in good health.

The chain employs TRBV27 and TRBJ1-4, with D perhaps TRBD1 (5 bases). Germline CDR1 reads MNHEY; CDR2 reads SMNVEV (reference sequence). This CDR3 is built from 15 residues. Trimming left V 0 bases short and J 1 base short, with 6 bases between. CDR3 region: CASSLSDKTNEKLFF. For the CDR3, the DNA is TGTGCCAGCAGTTTATCGGACAAAACTAATGAAAAACTGTTTTTT.

V usage is TRBV19 and J usage is TRBJ2-7; 7 bases align to TRBD1. From germline, CDR1 is LNHDA and CDR2 SQIVND (reference sequence). After removal of 6 bases from V and 1 base from J, the junction contained 15 bases not matched to a gene. This CDR3 is 17 amino acids long. The CDR3 region is CASSRLWRTGVSYEQYF. CDR3 coding DNA: TGTGCCAGTAGCCGACTGTGGCGGACAGGAGTTTCCTACGAGCAGTACTTC.

This clone came up once. The chain links TRBV4-3 to TRBJ1-5; no definite D call. CDR1 LGHNA and CDR2 YSLEER come from the germline V gene. Trimming stripped 0 bases from V and 3 bases from J, with 9 bases between. This CDR3 comprises 15 residues. CDR3 DNA: TGCGCCAGCAGCCAAGAGGCAGCCAACAATCAGCCCCAGCATTTT. Translating gives CASSQEAANNQPQHF.

This clone was found once. This chain joins TRBV13 and TRBJ2-7; D gene unclear. CDR1 and CDR2 (germline): PRHDT, FYEKMQ (reference sequence). The V end lost 1 base, the J end lost 0 bases, and 10 bases lay between the germline ends. The CDR3 runs 15 residues. CDR3 nucleotides: TGTGCCAGCAGCTTAGAGGTCGGAAGCTCCTACGAGCAGTACTTC. Its protein is CASSLEVGSSYEQYF.

The V gene is TRBV4-1, the J gene TRBJ1-2; 9 bases fit TRBD1. This CDR3 region has 16 residues. Trimming removed 5 bases from V and 4 bases from J; junction bases left unmatched: 11. The germline V gene has CDR1 MGHRA and CDR2 YSYEKL. In nucleotides, the CDR3 is TGCGCCAGCAGCTTAGGCGGGACAGGGATAGCCTATGGCTACACCTTC. It translates to CASSLGGTGIAYGYTF.

The rearrangement uses TRBV30 and TRBJ1-2; D unresolved. The germline gives CDR1 GTSNPN, CDR2 SVGIG (reference sequence). V was shortened by 0 bases and J by 4 bases, with 12 bases between the two germline ends. The length of the CDR3 is 14 residues. The CDR3 bases are TGTGCCTGGAGTGTACGGAGGAGGTCCTATGGCTACACCTTC. Its translation is CAWSVRRRSYGYTF.

This clone was seen a handful of times. The V gene is TRBV11-2, the J gene TRBJ2-1, with 8 bases identical to TRBD2. The germline gives CDR1 SGHAT, CDR2 FQNNGV. The CDR3 spans 16 residues. V shed 2 bases and J 8 bases; nucleotides not matched to a gene: 11. The CDR3 is CASSLLSSGSFDEQFF. The CDR3 DNA is TGTGCCAGCAGCTTATTGTCCAGCGGGAGCTTCGATGAGCAGTTCTTC.

The chain carries TRBV19 and TRBJ1-3, with D possibly matching TRBD1 (6 bases). V lost 4 bases and J lost 4, with 17 bases in between. This CDR3 comprises 16 residues. From germline, CDR1 is LNHDA and CDR2 SQIVND (reference sequence). DNA of the CDR3: TGTGCCAGTAGTACGCCGTCCGCAGGGGAAGGAAACACCATATATTTT. Translating it yields CASSTPSAGEGNTIYF.

This clone came up a few times. The chain carries TRBV5-4 and TRBJ1-1; D call uncertain. This CDR3 has 12 amino acids. Trimming removed 0 bases at V and 6 bases at J, with 6 bases between. Looked up from germline, CDR1 is SGHNT and CDR2 is YYREEE (reference sequence). In DNA form, the CDR3 reads TGTGCCAGCAGCTTGGGTCTCGCTGAAGCTTTCTTT. This sequence encodes CASSLGLAEAFF.

The rearrangement joins TRBV28 to TRBJ1-3, with a weak D call TRBD1 (5 bases). Trimming left V 10 bases short and J 0 bases short, with 16 bases between. The germline V gene has CDR1 MDHEN and CDR2 SYDVKM. CDR3 length: 15 amino acids. Here the CDR3 DNA reads TGTGCCACTTTTTCGGGGGACTACTCTGGAAACACCATATATTTT. This translates into CATFSGDYSGNTIYF.

The J gene is TRBJ2-5, the V gene TRBV7-8; D unclear. The CDR3 totals 15 residues. V lost 1 base and J 1 base, leaving 10 bases between the germline ends. Germline assignment: CDR1 SGHVS and CDR2 FQNEAQ. The CDR3, as DNA: TGTGCCAGCAGCTTAGTTGCGCGGCCCCAAGAGACCCAGTACTTC. Its translation: CASSLVARPQETQYF.

V and J are TRBV4-1 and TRBJ1-1; no firm D call. CDR1 and CDR2 from the germline V gene are MGHRA and YSYEKL. CDR3 length equals 16 residues. Trimming took off 0 bases at V and 3 bases at J, with 14 bases between the two ends. The CDR3 coding sequence is TGCGCCAGCAGCCAAGATCTTGCAGGTATACACACTGAAGCTTTCTTT. Encoded protein: CASSQDLAGIHTEAFF.

V usage is TRBV19 and J usage is TRBJ2-7; unclear D gene. The CDR3 spans 13 residues. The V gene's germline CDR1 is LNHDA and CDR2 SQIVND (reference sequence). Trimming took off 5 bases at V and 5 bases at J, with 13 bases between the two ends. This CDR3 reads CASSDETANEQYF. DNA of the CDR3: TGTGCCAGTAGTGATGAAACAGCCAACGAGCAGTACTTC.

The chain uses TRBV9 and TRBJ1-5; 7 bases are a match to TRBD1. The germline V gene encodes CDR1 SGDLS and CDR2 YYNGEE. Trimming at V came to 4 bases and at J to 4 bases, leaving 5 bases not matched to a gene. This CDR3 region has 14 residues. DNA of the CDR3: TGTGCCAGCAGCCCCGGGACAGTGAATCAGCCCCAGCATTTT. This sequence encodes CASSPGTVNQPQHF.

V gene TRBV5-4 combines with J gene TRBJ2-3; 15 positions agree with TRBD2. The CDR3 extends over 15 amino acids. CDR1 is SGHNT, CDR2 YYREEE, per germline (reference sequence). With 4 bases clipped from V and 7 bases from J, the junction kept 4 bases outside the gene matches. The CDR3 spells CASSPGLAGGNTQYF. DNA for the CDR3: TGTGCCAGCAGCCCGGGACTAGCGGGGGGAAATACGCAGTATTTT.

The gene calls are TRBV4-1 and TRBJ2-1; possibly TRBD1 for D (5 bases). The germline CDR1 and CDR2 sequences are MGHRA and YSYEKL. CDR3 length: 15 amino acids. V lost 0 bases, J lost 3 bases, and 9 bases lay in between. This chain's CDR3 is CASSQDRGIYNEQFF. Written as DNA, the CDR3 is TGCGCCAGCAGCCAAGATAGGGGCATCTACAATGAGCAGTTCTTC.

The CDR3 spells CASRGQNIYEQYF. DNA of the CDR3: TGTGCCAGCAGGGGACAGAATATCTACGAGCAGTACTTC. The V and J genes are TRBV12-3 or TRBV12-4 and TRBJ2-7, with TRBD1 matching over 7 bases. The CDR3 is 13 residues long. V gave up 6 bases and J gave up 3 bases; unmatched junction bases: 5.

The DNA for the CDR3 is TGTGCCAGCAGTTTTTCCGCGGGAGGTACGGGCACAGATACGCAGTATTTT. Its translation: CASSFSAGGTGTDTQYF. V usage is TRBV28 and J usage is TRBJ2-3; 8 nucleotides agree with TRBD2. The CDR3 covers 17 residues. V shed 3 bases, J shed 1 base, and the junction held 9 bases outside the gene matches. Germline V lookup: CDR1 MDHEN, CDR2 SYDVKM.

This chain's CDR3 is CASSFQGFGETQYF. CDR3 bases: TGCGCCAGCAGCTTTCAGGGTTTTGGGGAGACCCAGTACTTC. The chain has TRBV4-1 and TRBJ2-5, with D possibly TRBD1 on 5 matching bases. CDR3 size: 14 residues. Per germline, CDR1 MGHRA and CDR2 YSYEKL. With 5 bases removed from V and 5 bases from J, the gap between germline ends came to 15 bases.

The CDR3 DNA is TGTGCCAGCAGTTGGTTAAGGGGGAGCTCCTACAATGAGCAGTTCTTC. This sequence encodes CASSWLRGSSYNEQFF. This chain links TRBV6-5 with TRBJ2-1, with a tentative D call TRBD1 (6 bases). Germline CDR1 reads MNHEY; CDR2 reads SVGAGI. The CDR3 spans 16 residues. V was cut by 4 bases and J by 0 bases, with 13 bases left in between.